Given below is one T cell receptor (beta chain) in context. The J segment lost 4 bases and the V segment lost 1 base, leaving 2 bases of the junction unmatched. Germline values: CDR1 LNHNV, CDR2 YYDKDF (reference sequence). The CDR3 is 14 amino acids. This sample is drawn from a study of CD8+CD57+ T cells in acquired aplastic anemia. Whole-study context: On average, sorted CD4+ and CD8+ cells gave 2.5 to 4 ug of DNA.

The template used for profiling TCR beta VDJ and CDR3 was genomic DNA. TCRdb reprocessed the reads via MiXCR and lists one record per CDR3 protein. The data show approximately 32,000 distinct CDR3 sequences, with approximately 73% seen just once and 22% held by the top ten. Sequenced material: sorted CD4+, CD8+, or CD8+CD57+ T cells (not recorded which) from PBMCs. The receptor was derived from a human donor in good health, serving as a control. The chain couples TRBV15 to TRBJ2-7, with 9 bases fitting TRBD2. In DNA form, the CDR3 reads TGTGCCACCAGCAGAGTAGCGGGAGTTTACGAGCAGTACTTC. Encoded protein: CATSRVAGVYEQYF.